This is a list of T cell receptor beta chains from one sample in a study of T cells in Graves' hyperthyroidism and ophthalmopathy. TCRdb fed the multiplex PCR reads into MiXCR, producing one record per CDR3 protein. The sample shows about 290,000 distinct CDR3 sequences, around 15% of them seen only once. Sequenced sample: blood. These receptors originate from a woman aged 50 to 60 with Graves' hyperthyroidism that later progressed to Graves' ophthalmopathy. The CDR3 runs from the conserved cysteine through the conserved F or W. A D gene is named only where the DNA matches it firmly. For some rows the clone size is stated as once, few or many, or as a class when expanded; others skip it.

d_call clone_size j_call v_call cdr3_aa cdr3_nt
TRBD2 many TRBJ2-5 TRBV5-1 CASSLVLAGEQETQYF TGCGCCAGCAGCTTGGTACTAGCGGGGGAACAAGAGACCCAGTACTTC
TRBD1 NA TRBJ1-1 TRBV10-2 CASSPRDRPQAFF TGCGCCAGCAGTCCACGGGACAGGCCACAAGCTTTCTTT
NA NA TRBJ2-2 TRBV20-1 CSARSHRTGELFF TGCAGTGCTAGGTCTCACCGGACCGGGGAGCTGTTTTTT
NA NA TRBJ2-2 TRBV9 CASSVVADSNTGELFF TGTGCCAGCAGCGTAGTAGCGGATTCGAACACCGGGGAGCTGTTTTTT
NA NA TRBJ1-6 TRBV5-1 CASSLGLVGSPLHF TGCGCCAGCAGCTTGGGTTTGGTGGGTTCACCCCTCCACTTT
NA NA TRBJ2-7 TRBV20-1 CSARLMPYEQYF TGCAGTGCTAGACTGATGCCCTACGAGCAGTACTTC
TRBD2 many TRBJ2-1 TRBV29-1 CSVAAGVDEQFF TGCAGCGTTGCCGCGGGAGTCGATGAGCAGTTCTTC
TRBD2 many TRBJ2-3 TRBV27 CASIRLAGTSTDTQYF TGTGCCAGCATCAGACTAGCGGGTACTAGCACAGATACGCAGTATTTT
TRBD2 many TRBJ2-3 TRBV2 CASRLREGTDTQYF TGTGCCAGCAGGTTGCGGGAGGGCACAGATACGCAGTATTTT
TRBD1 many TRBJ2-2 TRBV10-2 CASRQGSNTGELFF TGCGCCAGCAGACAGGGGTCGAACACCGGGGAGCTGTTTTTT
TRBD1 many TRBJ1-1 TRBV7-9 CASRIGQDMNTEAFF TGTGCCAGCAGAATCGGACAGGACATGAACACTGAAGCTTTCTTT
NA once TRBJ2-3 TRBV12-3/TRBV12-4 CASRPLLSTDTQYF TGTGCCAGCAGACCGCTACTCAGCACAGATACGCAGTATTTT
NA many TRBJ2-1 TRBV6-1 CASSSFGSVYNEQFF TGTGCCAGCAGTTCTTTCGGGAGCGTATACAATGAGCAGTTCTTC
TRBD1 NA TRBJ1-4 TRBV6-1 CASSEGRGWEKLFF TGTGCCAGCAGTGAAGGCAGGGGGTGGGAAAAACTGTTTTTT
NA many TRBJ1-1 TRBV30 CAWSPREGHLDTEAFF TGTGCCTGGAGTCCAAGAGAGGGCCACCTGGACACTGAAGCTTTCTTT
NA many TRBJ2-2 TRBV3-1 CASSQDVHPTSNTGELFF TGTGCCAGCAGCCAAGATGTCCATCCCACGAGCAACACCGGGGAGCTGTTTTTT
TRBD2 few TRBJ2-1 TRBV20-1 CSARALAGGFLSLNEQFF TGCAGTGCTAGAGCCCTAGCGGGAGGATTTCTTAGTCTCAATGAGCAGTTCTTC
NA NA TRBJ2-1 TRBV6-2/TRBV6-3 CASSPPTGRSYNEQFF TGTGCCAGCAGCCCCCCAACAGGGCGGTCCTACAATGAGCAGTTCTTC
TRBD1 many TRBJ2-1 TRBV28 CASSSGGQGFHEQFF TGTGCCAGCAGTTCAGGGGGACAGGGTTTCCATGAGCAGTTCTTC
NA many TRBJ2-5 TRBV5-1 CASSLVPGEVGETQYF TGCGCCAGCAGCTTGGTCCCAGGGGAGGTGGGAGAGACCCAGTACTTC
TRBD1 few TRBJ2-7 TRBV7-8 CASSSGRGQVSYEQYF TGTGCCAGCAGCTCAGGCCGCGGACAGGTATCCTACGAGCAGTACTTC
TRBD1 few TRBJ1-1 TRBV6-4 CASRPGQANTEAFF TGTGCCAGCAGACCGGGACAGGCGAACACTGAAGCTTTCTTT
NA many TRBJ1-5 TRBV7-9 CASSLESGSPQHF TGTGCCAGCAGCTTAGAATCCGGTTCGCCCCAGCATTTT
NA many TRBJ1-1 TRBV12-3/TRBV12-4 CASSSGTEAFF TGTGCCAGCAGTTCCGGCACTGAAGCTTTCTTT
NA many TRBJ2-3 TRBV20-1 CSARDSGSVTTDTQYF TGCAGTGCTAGAGATAGTGGAAGCGTTACAACAGATACGCAGTATTTT
NA many TRBJ2-7 TRBV29-1 CSVEPQRGEQYF TGCAGCGTTGAGCCCCAGCGAGGCGAGCAGTACTTC
NA many TRBJ2-1 TRBV20-1 CSASPPAASYNEQFF TGCAGTGCTAGCCCCCCAGCGGCCTCCTACAATGAGCAGTTCTTC
TRBD1 many TRBJ2-1 TRBV27 CASSKTTGGLGNEQFF TGTGCCAGCAGCAAAACCACAGGGGGCCTAGGAAATGAGCAGTTCTTC
TRBD1 many TRBJ1-2 TRBV18 CASSPGQVPNYGYTF TGTGCCAGCTCACCAGGACAGGTCCCTAACTATGGCTACACCTTC
NA many TRBJ1-5 TRBV27 CASSLGPYLRNQPQHF TGTGCCAGCAGTTTAGGTCCGTACCTCCGCAATCAGCCCCAGCATTTT
TRBD1 many TRBJ2-6 TRBV2 CASSGDRDSGANVLTF TGTGCCAGCAGTGGGGACAGGGACTCTGGGGCCAACGTCCTGACTTTC
TRBD1 many TRBJ1-2 TRBV18 CASSAGQGYGYTF TGTGCCAGCTCAGCCGGACAGGGCTATGGCTACACCTTC
NA many TRBJ2-7 TRBV28 CASSTDYPYEQYF TGTGCCAGCAGTACCGACTACCCCTACGAGCAGTACTTC
TRBD1 NA TRBJ2-1 TRBV6-1 CASSEAGQSYNEQFF TGTGCCAGCAGTGAAGCGGGACAGAGCTACAATGAGCAGTTCTTC
TRBD1 many TRBJ1-1 TRBV20-1 CSARQGASTEAFF TGCAGTGCTAGACAGGGGGCATCGACTGAAGCTTTCTTT
NA NA TRBJ1-4 TRBV20-1 CSAFVGVTNEKLFF TGCAGTGCTTTTGTGGGGGTCACTAATGAAAAACTGTTTTTT
TRBD1 many TRBJ2-2 TRBV12-3/TRBV12-4 CASRTYTGGTGELFF TGTGCCAGCAGGACATATACAGGGGGGACCGGGGAGCTGTTTTTT
NA many TRBJ1-5 TRBV20-1 CSASGSMNYNQPQHF TGCAGTGCTAGTGGGTCGATGAACTACAATCAGCCCCAGCATTTT
NA NA TRBJ2-5 TRBV6-1 CASRRDPPKTQYF TGTGCCAGCCGACGGGACCCCCCCAAGACCCAGTACTTC
TRBD1 many TRBJ2-7 TRBV11-1 CASSSTGAEQYF TGTGCCAGCAGCTCGACAGGGGCCGAGCAGTACTTC
NA NA TRBJ1-2 TRBV5-6 CASSLVGSNYGYTF TGTGCCAGCAGCTTGGTAGGGTCTAACTATGGCTACACCTTC
NA many TRBJ2-2 TRBV18 CASSSRAALTGELFF TGTGCCAGCTCATCTCGGGCAGCCCTAACCGGGGAGCTGTTTTTT
TRBD1 many TRBJ1-3 TRBV5-1 CASSRDRGNTIYF TGCGCCAGCAGCCGGGACAGGGGAAACACCATATATTTT
NA many TRBJ2-7 TRBV28 CASMPGHETYEQYF TGTGCCAGCATGCCTGGACATGAGACCTACGAGCAGTACTTC
NA NA TRBJ1-5 TRBV19 CAVGAGAEQPQHF TGTGCCGTGGGGGCGGGCGCGGAACAGCCCCAGCATTTT
TRBD2 NA TRBJ2-3 TRBV20-1 CSARGLVTQYF TGCAGTGCTAGGGGACTAGTTACGCAGTATTTT
TRBD2 many TRBJ2-7 TRBV10-2 CATRTSGISYEQYF TGCGCCACCAGGACTAGCGGGATCTCCTACGAGCAGTACTTC
NA few TRBJ1-1 TRBV5-1 CASAVRDQNTEAFF TGCGCCAGCGCCGTCCGGGACCAAAACACTGAAGCTTTCTTT
NA many TRBJ2-7 TRBV20-1 CSARPSLGEQYF TGCAGTGCTAGACCCTCTTTGGGAGAGCAGTACTTC
TRBD1 many TRBJ1-1 TRBV12-3/TRBV12-4 CASSLQQGGMAFF TGTGCCAGCAGTTTACAGCAGGGGGGAATGGCTTTCTTT
NA many TRBJ2-3 TRBV20-1 CSARNGTDTQYF TGCAGTGCTAGAAACGGCACAGATACGCAGTATTTT
NA few TRBJ2-5 TRBV9 CASSGQGPLQETQYF TGTGCCAGCAGCGGGCAGGGCCCTCTCCAAGAGACCCAGTACTTC
NA many TRBJ1-4 TRBV3-1 CASCPTGGDEKLFF TGTGCCAGCTGCCCGACAGGAGGGGATGAAAAACTGTTTTTT
TRBD2 NA TRBJ2-7 TRBV20-1 CSARRGLADEQYF TGCAGTGCTAGACGGGGACTAGCTGACGAGCAGTACTTC
NA NA TRBJ2-1 TRBV6-1 CATGSGPYNEQFF TGTGCCACCGGAAGCGGGCCTTACAATGAGCAGTTCTTC
TRBD1 many TRBJ2-5 TRBV11-2 CASNPPRQGQETQYF TGTGCCAGCAACCCCCCGAGACAGGGCCAAGAGACCCAGTACTTC
NA many TRBJ2-3 TRBV18 CASSRLSATDTQYF TGTGCCAGCTCACGCCTCTCTGCCACAGATACGCAGTATTTT
TRBD2 many TRBJ2-2 TRBV7-9 CASRTKELAGTGELFF TGTGCCAGCAGGACGAAGGAACTAGCGGGTACCGGGGAGCTGTTTTTT
TRBD2 NA TRBJ2-1 TRBV7-2 CASSIRLAANEQFF TGTGCCAGCAGCATAAGACTAGCAGCCAATGAGCAGTTCTTC
NA many TRBJ1-2 TRBV6-5 CASSYPAGDSYGYTF TGTGCCAGCAGTTACCCAGCTGGGGATTCTTATGGCTACACCTTC